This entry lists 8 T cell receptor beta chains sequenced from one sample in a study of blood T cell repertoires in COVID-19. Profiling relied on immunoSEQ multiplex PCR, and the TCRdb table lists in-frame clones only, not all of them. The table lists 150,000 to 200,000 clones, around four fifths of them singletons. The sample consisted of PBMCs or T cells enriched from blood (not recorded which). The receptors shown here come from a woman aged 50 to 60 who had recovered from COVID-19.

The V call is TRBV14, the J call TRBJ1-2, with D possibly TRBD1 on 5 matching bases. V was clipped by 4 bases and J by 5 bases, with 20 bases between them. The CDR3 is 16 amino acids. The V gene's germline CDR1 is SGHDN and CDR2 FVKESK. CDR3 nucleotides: TGTGCCAGCAGCCGGTTGGGACTCCCGAACCCTTATGGCTACACCTTC. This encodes CASSRLGLPNPYGYTF.

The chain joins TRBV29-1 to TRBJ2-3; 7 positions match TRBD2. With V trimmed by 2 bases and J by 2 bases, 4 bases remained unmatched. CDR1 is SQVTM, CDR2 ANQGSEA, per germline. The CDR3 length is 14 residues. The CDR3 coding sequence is TGCAGCGTTGAAAGGGCGGGAGTCACAGATACGCAGTATTTT. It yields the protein CSVERAGVTDTQYF.

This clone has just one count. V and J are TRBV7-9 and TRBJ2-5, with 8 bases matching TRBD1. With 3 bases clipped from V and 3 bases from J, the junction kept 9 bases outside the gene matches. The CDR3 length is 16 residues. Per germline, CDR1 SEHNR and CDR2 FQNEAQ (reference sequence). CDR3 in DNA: TGTGCCAGCAGCTTGGGTCAGACAGGGGCTGAAGAGACCCAGTACTTC. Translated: CASSLGQTGAEETQYF. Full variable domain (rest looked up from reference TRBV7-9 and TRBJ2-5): DTGVSQNPRHKITKRGQNVTFRCDPISEHNRLYWYRQTLGQGPEFLTYFQNEAQLEKSRLLSDRFSAERPKGSFSTLEIQRTEQGDSAMYLCASSLGQTGAEETQYFGPGTRLLVL.

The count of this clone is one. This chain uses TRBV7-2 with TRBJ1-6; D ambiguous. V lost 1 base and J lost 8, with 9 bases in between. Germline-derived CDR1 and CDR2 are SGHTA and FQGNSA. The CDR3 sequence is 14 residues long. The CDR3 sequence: CASSLEEGYSPLHF. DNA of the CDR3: TGTGCCAGCAGCTTAGAGGAGGGTTATTCACCCCTCCACTTT.

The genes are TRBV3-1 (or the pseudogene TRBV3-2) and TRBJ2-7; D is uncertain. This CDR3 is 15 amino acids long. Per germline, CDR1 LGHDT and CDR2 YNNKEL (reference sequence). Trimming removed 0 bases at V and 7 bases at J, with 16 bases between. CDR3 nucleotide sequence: TGTGCCAGCAGCCAAGATCGCAGCATGGGCCTTGAGCAGTACTTC. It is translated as CASSQDRSMGLEQYF.

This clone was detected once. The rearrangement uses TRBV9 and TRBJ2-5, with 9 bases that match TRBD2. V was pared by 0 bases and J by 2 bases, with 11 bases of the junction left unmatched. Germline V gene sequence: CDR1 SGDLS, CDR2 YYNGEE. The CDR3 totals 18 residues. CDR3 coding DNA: TGTGCCAGCAGCGTAGGAGGCTCGGGCGGGGGGGCACAAGAGACCCAGTACTTC. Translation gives CASSVGGSGGGAQETQYF.

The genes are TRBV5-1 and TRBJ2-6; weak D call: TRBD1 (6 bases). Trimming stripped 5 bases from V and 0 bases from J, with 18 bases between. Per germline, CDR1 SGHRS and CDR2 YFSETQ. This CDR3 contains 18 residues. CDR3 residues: CASSQWPQGNSGANVLTF. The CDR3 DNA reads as TGCGCCAGCAGTCAGTGGCCCCAGGGGAACTCTGGGGCCAACGTCCTGACTTTC.

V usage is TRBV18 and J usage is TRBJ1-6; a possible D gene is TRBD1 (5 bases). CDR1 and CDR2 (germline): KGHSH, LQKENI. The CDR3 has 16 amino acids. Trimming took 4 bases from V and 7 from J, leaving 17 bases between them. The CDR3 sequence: CASSRVRQIQNSPLHF. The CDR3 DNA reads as TGTGCCAGCTCACGAGTCCGACAGATCCAAAATTCACCCCTCCACTTT. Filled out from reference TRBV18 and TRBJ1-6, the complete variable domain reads NAGVMQNPRHLVRRRGQEARLRCSPMKGHSHVYWYRQLPEEGLKFMVYLQKENIIDESGMPKERFSAEFPKEGPSILRIQQVVRGDSAAYFCASSRVRQIQNSPLHFGNGTRLTVT.